This is a list of T cell receptor beta chains from one sample in a study of CD8 T cells in Susac syndrome. TCRdb re-analysed the immunoSEQ multiplex PCR reads in MiXCR, keeping a single row per CDR3 protein. The sample lists a few hundred thousand distinct CDR3 sequences, over 90% occurring once. The sample comprised CD4+ T cells from PBMCs. The receptors were gathered from a human donor with multiple sclerosis. Each CDR3 is given with its conserved first and last residue. A D gene is named only where the DNA matches it firmly. Part of the rows lack a size; the others show once, few, many or a class for expanded clones.

abundance,j_gene,d_gene,v_gene,CDR3nt,CDR3aa
once,TRBJ1-5,NA,TRBV29-1,TGCAGCGTTGGTGTCAATCAGCCCCAGCATTTT,CSVGVNQPQHF
NA,TRBJ2-2,TRBD1,TRBV14,TGTGCCAGCAGCCGCATACCGGGACAGGGATTAACCGGGGAGCTGTTTTTT,CASSRIPGQGLTGELFF
NA,TRBJ2-2,NA,TRBV9,TGTGCCAGCAGCGTAGCACCGAATACGAACACCGGGGAGCTGTTTTTT,CASSVAPNTNTGELFF
NA,TRBJ1-1,TRBD1,TRBV10-3,TGTGCCATCAGAGCCACCGGGACAGGGAGCACTGAAGCTTTCTTT,CAIRATGTGSTEAFF
NA,TRBJ2-5,NA,TRBV5-6,NA,CASSSLRAGRETQYF
NA,TRBJ1-6,NA,TRBV29-1,TGCAGCGTTGATCACGGAGATAATTCACCCCTCCACTTT,CSVDHGDNSPLHF
NA,TRBJ2-7,NA,TRBV9,TGTGCCAGCAGCGTAGACGTGGGTACCTACGAGCAGTACTTC,CASSVDVGTYEQYF
few,TRBJ2-5,NA,TRBV19,TGTGCCAGTAGTATCGACAGCGAAGAGACCCAGTACTTC,CASSIDSEETQYF
once,TRBJ1-5,NA,TRBV15,TGTGCCACCAGCACCAAAACGGCAGGGTCAAATCAGCCCCAGCATTTT,CATSTKTAGSNQPQHF
NA,TRBJ2-1,NA,TRBV3-1,TGTGCCAGCAGCCAAGATCTCTCATTCTCCTACAATGAGCAGTTCTTC,CASSQDLSFSYNEQFF
NA,TRBJ2-3,NA,TRBV30,TGTGCCTCTCTGCCTGGGCGAGATACGCAGTATTTT,CASLPGRDTQYF
NA,TRBJ1-5,NA,TRBV12-3/TRBV12-4,TGTGCCAGCAGTTTAGAGGGGACACAGAATCAGCCCCAGCATTTT,CASSLEGTQNQPQHF
NA,TRBJ1-2,NA,TRBV29-1,TGCACCGTTGTGAGGACCGGCTATGGCTACACCTTC,CTVVRTGYGYTF
NA,TRBJ2-7,NA,TRBV7-9,TGTGCCAGCAGCTTAGAAGGTTTTACAGGCGAGCAGTACTTC,CASSLEGFTGEQYF
NA,TRBJ2-5,TRBD2,TRBV7-2,TGTGCCAGCAGCCCCCCAGCGGGGGGGCCAGAGACCCAGTACTTC,CASSPPAGGPETQYF
NA,TRBJ1-2,NA,TRBV3-1,TGTGCCAGCAGCCACGAAGGAGCTAACTATGGCTACACCTTC,CASSHEGANYGYTF
NA,TRBJ2-1,NA,TRBV3-1,TGTGCCAGCAGCCAAGAAAAATGGAATGAGCAGTTCTTC,CASSQEKWNEQFF
NA,TRBJ1-1,NA,TRBV6-2/TRBV6-3,TGTGCCAGCAGTCTGGATTGGGTGGGCACTGAAGCTTTCTTT,CASSLDWVGTEAFF
NA,TRBJ2-5,NA,TRBV29-1,TGCAGCGTGGAAAGTACAGGGGCAGCGGGAGAGACCCAGTACTTC,CSVESTGAAGETQYF
NA,TRBJ2-3,NA,TRBV29-1,TGCAGCGTTGGAGGGCTAAGCACAGATACGCAGTATTTT,CSVGGLSTDTQYF
NA,TRBJ2-1,TRBD2,TRBV5-1,TGCGCCAGCAGCTTGGAGCCAGCGGGATATGAGCAGTTCTTC,CASSLEPAGYEQFF
once,TRBJ2-2,TRBD1,TRBV20-1,TGCAGTGCTGCGGACAGGGTTGGAACCGGGGAGCTGTTTTTT,CSAADRVGTGELFF
NA,TRBJ2-3,NA,TRBV18,TGTGCCAGCTCACCGGGACCGGCCACAGATACGCAGTATTTT,CASSPGPATDTQYF
NA,TRBJ2-1,TRBD1,TRBV3-1,TGTGCCAGCAGACGACAGGGTGGTGAGCAGTTCTTC,CASRRQGGEQFF
NA,TRBJ2-1,NA,TRBV23-1,TGCGCCAGCAGTCACGGAGACAATGAGCAGTTCTTC,CASSHGDNEQFF
NA,TRBJ1-5,TRBD1,TRBV20-1,TGCAGTGCTAGACGAGGGACAGGGCGGAATCAGCCCCAGCATTTT,CSARRGTGRNQPQHF
NA,TRBJ2-1,TRBD1,TRBV18,TGTGCCAGCTCCCCAGACAGGGGGATAGTCACCGCCTACAATGAGCAGTTCTTC,CASSPDRGIVTAYNEQFF